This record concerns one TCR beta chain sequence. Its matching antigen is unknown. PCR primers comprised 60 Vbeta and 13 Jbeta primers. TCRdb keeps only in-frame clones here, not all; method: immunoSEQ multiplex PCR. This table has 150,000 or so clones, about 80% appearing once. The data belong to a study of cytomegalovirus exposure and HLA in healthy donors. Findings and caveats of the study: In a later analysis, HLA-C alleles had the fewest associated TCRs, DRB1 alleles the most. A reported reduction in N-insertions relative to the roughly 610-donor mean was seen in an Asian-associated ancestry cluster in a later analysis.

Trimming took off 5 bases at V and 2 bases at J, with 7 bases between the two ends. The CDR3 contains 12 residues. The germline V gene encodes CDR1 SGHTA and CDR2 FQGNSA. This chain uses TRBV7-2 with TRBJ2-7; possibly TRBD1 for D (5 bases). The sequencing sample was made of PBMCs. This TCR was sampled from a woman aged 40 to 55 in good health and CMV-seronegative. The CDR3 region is CASSPGTYEQYF. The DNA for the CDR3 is TGTGCCAGCAGCCCAGGGACCTACGAGCAGTACTTC.